This T cell receptor beta chain was captured in a study of T cells in Graves' hyperthyroidism and ophthalmopathy. Study-level background: Pretreatment peripheral blood was obtained at initial diagnosis.

The TCR beta CDR3 regions underwent amplification using RNA transcripts as the source. Primed by the HTBI set, a first-round RT-PCR was run on the TCR CDR3. TCRdb re-called the multiplex PCR reads with MiXCR, one entry per CDR3 protein. The table lists around 110,000 distinct CDR3 sequences, 15% to 20% of them singletons. A patient was excluded if there was uncontrolled infection, other autoimmune disease, pregnancy or lactation. Germline CDR1 and CDR2: MNHNS and SASEGT. Germline trimming cut 7 bases from V and 7 bases from J; bases unmatched to any gene: 4. CDR3 length: 12 residues. This clonotype was counted ten times or more.

This receptor was obtained from a woman aged 45-59 years with Graves' hyperthyroidism. The sequencing sample was made of blood. V is TRBV6-1 and J is TRBJ2-1; 7 positions match TRBD2. CDR3 sequence reads: CASTHGRNEQFF. DNA for the CDR3: TGTGCCAGCACCCACGGGAGGAATGAGCAGTTCTTC.